This T cell receptor beta chain was identified during a study of T cells in Graves' hyperthyroidism and ophthalmopathy (dated 2019 in TCRdb). Describing the broader study: Peripheral blood samples were taken at the time of initial diagnosis, prior to any treatment. To identify distinguishing TCR V-J signatures, a discovery cohort of some 100 patients was used, comprising fewer than 45 with Graves' ophthalmopathy and under 60 with stable Graves' hyperthyroidism. Prospective prediction of ophthalmopathy was tested in an independent validation cohort of 18 to 20 hyperthyroidism patients and 17 patients who later progressed to ophthalmopathy. In addition, the study compared T-cell repertoires in thyroid tissue and in blood from roughly 6 Graves' hyperthyroidism patients. According to the paper, TCR Vbeta CDR3 sequencing was carried out on over 130 peripheral blood samples, which came from some 41 ophthalmopathy, around 74 hyperthyroidism and approximately 17 progressor patients. After blood sampling, hyperthyroidism patients were treated with methimazole at a starting dose of 30 mg daily, and ophthalmopathy patients were treated with high-dose intravenous methylprednisolone. The 100 discovery patients were randomly split 7:3 into training and test sets. Study-wide conclusions, independent of this receptor: A model built on a 13 V-J signature distinguished ophthalmopathy from stable hyperthyroidism, reaching 87.88% sensitivity and about 81% specificity in cross-validation and 80%/75% in testing. Sample size was not statistically predetermined, and investigators were not blinded to group allocation. In validation, progression to ophthalmopathy was predicted by the model with nearly 71% sensitivity and roughly 72% specificity, a median of approximately 6.5 months before onset. Most expanded thyroid clonotypes (frequency above 0.001) were also found in blood, which suggests that blood repertoires may mirror thyroid immune responses.

Moderately to severely active disease, a Clinical Activity Score of at least 3, a NOSPECS grade of at least 4, and a duration under 3 months were present in ophthalmopathy patients. Any patient with an uncontrolled infection, another autoimmune disease, pregnancy or lactation was excluded. Diagnoses were based on clinical symptoms, serum thyroxine and TRAb, thyroid ultrasound and orbital computed tomography. Ficoll-Paque density gradient centrifugation was used to isolate PBMCs from about 9 ml of fresh peripheral blood. Total RNA was extracted with Trizol reagent, and quality was checked on an Agilent 2100 Bioanalyzer. The TCR beta CDR3 regions were amplified from RNA transcripts. The TCR CDR3 was subjected to a first round of RT-PCR using the HTBI primer set and the Qiagen OneStep RT-PCR kit. A second multiplex PCR round built the libraries, followed by size selection and purification. Paired-end sequencing of the libraries was performed with 100 bp reads on an Illumina HiSeq2000. Processing in the source paper ran as follows. Raw data were processed with SOAPnuke, discarding reads with adapters, uncalled bases, mean Phred below 15, or no exact constant-primer or identifier match. COPE v1.2.5 was used to merge high-quality paired reads, and clonotypes were defined as unique nucleotide sequences. Clonotypes were aligned to IMGT TRBV, TRBD and TRBJ reference segments using MiTCR v1.1. The analysis was restricted to V-J combinations with a frequency above 0.0001, which together covered roughly 99% of the repertoires. A TCS score was defined as the ratio of F50 (clonal expansion) to E x V (chaos), with BLOSUM62-based TCRdist applied between CDR3 peptides within each V-J. Welch's t-statistics and random forest reduced around 550 V-J features to 13, which were used in a naive Bayes classifier (R e1071). TCRdb trimmed the raw reads at Q25, called clones with MiXCR and kept productive beta chains. Rows with a matching CDR3 protein are joined into one entry that keeps the most common DNA and genes. TCRdb's processing, not the authors' own work, is the source of the V and J calls. A total of about 640,000 distinct CDR3 sequences appear in this sample, around 20% of them only once. The top ten hold roughly a third of the sample.

Remarks on this clonotype: Its antigen specificity is not known. No base qualities exist here, and no much larger clone lies one base off it.

V and J lose 4 bases and 3 bases, and a span of 12 bases separates them. CDR1 and CDR2, looked up from the germline V gene, are SNHLY and FYNNEI. Taken from cysteine to phenylalanine, the CDR3 has 15 residues. Just CDR3 DNA is preserved here, 45 bases in frame from base 1. This sequence was found in a man aged 30 to 39 with Graves' ophthalmopathy. The chain couples TRBV2 to TRBJ1-4; no D segment can be confidently identified. Sequencing used blood. In nucleotide form, the sequence is TGTGCCAGCAGTGGGAGCAGGAGATCTAATGAAAAACTGTTTTTT. It specifies CASSGSRRSNEKLFF.